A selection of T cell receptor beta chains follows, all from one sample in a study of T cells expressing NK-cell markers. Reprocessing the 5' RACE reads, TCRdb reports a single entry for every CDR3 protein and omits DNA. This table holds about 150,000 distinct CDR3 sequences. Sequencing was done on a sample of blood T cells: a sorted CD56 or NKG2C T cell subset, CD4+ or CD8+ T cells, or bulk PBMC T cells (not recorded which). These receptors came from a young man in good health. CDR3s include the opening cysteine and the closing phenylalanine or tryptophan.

CSAYMASGNNEQFF	TRBV20-1	TRBJ2-1
CASSPPPGLNTGELFF	TRBV18	TRBJ2-2
CASSPDRVATNEKLFF	TRBV5-6	TRBJ1-4
CASSEIKGDKDDQPQHF	TRBV6-1	TRBJ1-5
CASSLYAGGAGELFF	TRBV10-2	TRBJ2-2
CSADDGHQPQHF	TRBV20-1	TRBJ1-5
CASSLTPPGPGNEQLF	TRBV11-3	TRBJ2-1
CSARGTERSETQYF	TRBV20-1	TRBJ2-5
CASSLGEGFRNLNTGELFF	TRBV7-8	TRBJ2-2
CATSSGGIDSETQYF	TRBV15	TRBJ2-5
CASSFLRDSPYEQYF	TRBV7-9	TRBJ2-7
CASSLIGGLETEAFF	TRBV5-5	TRBJ1-1
CASSFRNSGEQFF	TRBV7-8	TRBJ2-1
CASSLLDGGDTQYF	TRBV7-8	TRBJ2-3
CASSPLDSEETQYF	TRBV18	TRBJ2-5
CSARETSGASYEQYF	TRBV20-1	TRBJ2-7
CASSLVPGGETEAFF	TRBV12-3/TRBV12-4	TRBJ1-1
CASSQDSRGQPQHF	TRBV3-1	TRBJ1-5
CASSQEFPGRDTDTQYF	TRBV3-1	TRBJ2-3
CATSDLSDTQYF	TRBV24-1	TRBJ2-3
CASSTPGGKSSYNEQFF	TRBV5-8	TRBJ2-1
CASSPGTGMDNEQFF	TRBV27	TRBJ2-1
CASSFIAGFSSNEQFF	TRBV2	TRBJ2-1
CASSLSAITEAFF	TRBV11-2	TRBJ1-1
CASRFGTPNTEAFF	TRBV27	TRBJ1-1
CASSLRGYDNEQFF	TRBV5-5	TRBJ2-1
CATSDFGGTGELFF	TRBV24-1	TRBJ2-2
CASSSTVDQETQYF	TRBV7-9	TRBJ2-5
CASSLGTSGFTDTQYF	TRBV5-1	TRBJ2-3
CSVEVVNYNEQFF	TRBV29-1	TRBJ2-1
CASSSAPGHAFSYEQYF	TRBV27	TRBJ2-7
CSASGLADYNEQFF	TRBV20-1	TRBJ2-1
CSASSGDTGELFF	TRBV20-1	TRBJ2-2
CASSMMKSAGETYEQYF	TRBV19	TRBJ2-7
CASSRAGPAQETQYF	TRBV13	TRBJ2-5
CASSQTDRQVPFEQYF	TRBV16	TRBJ2-7
CASSVGLDRTGELFF	TRBV12-3/TRBV12-4	TRBJ2-2
CSARLASTNTGELFF	TRBV20-1	TRBJ2-2
CASSDGLFAAGYGYTF	TRBV10-2	TRBJ1-2
CASSLSSQLTEAFF	TRBV7-9	TRBJ1-1
CASSLRQSHEAFF	TRBV5-8	TRBJ1-1
CASSMVQGSYTEAFF	TRBV19	TRBJ1-1
CASSEGGKYNEQFF	TRBV25-1	TRBJ2-1
CTSSLAGAKNIQYF	TRBV1	TRBJ2-4
CSVEGRGGYTF	TRBV29-1	TRBJ1-2
CASSQDPGGIFYEQYF	TRBV4-3	TRBJ2-7
CASSPQGEAFF	TRBV21-1	TRBJ1-1
CASSELAGGGNEQFF	TRBV27	TRBJ2-1
CSVREQGNNQPQHF	TRBV20-1	TRBJ1-5
CASSLGDIGELFF	TRBV27	TRBJ2-2
CAIRFNNEQFF	TRBV10-3	TRBJ2-1
CASRQGSNEQFF	TRBV10-2	TRBJ2-1
CASSQTSGRFSNEQFF	TRBV14	TRBJ2-1